This T cell receptor (beta chain) was obtained from a study of blood T cell repertoires in COVID-19. Study background: Sample material is recorded as cDNA or gDNA derived from T cells, B-cell-depleted T cells, or PBMCs.

This clone showed up just once. Data came from immunoSEQ multiplex PCR; TCRdb stores just in-frame clones and leaves some out. Altogether 150,000 or so clones are present, about 90% being singletons, with the ten largest covering approximately 3.7%. Losses at the gene ends were 2 bases for V and 5 bases for J; bases not matched to a gene: 2. The CDR3 contains 15 residues. CDR1 and CDR2 (germline): LGHDT, YNNKEL (reference sequence). Participants had their cohort set by participant-reported clinical history. Participants classified as exposed had met a COVID-19 case within 2 weeks before study entry. The clonotype was recovered from a woman aged 40 to 50 who had been exposed to COVID-19. The sample comprised PBMCs or T cells enriched from blood (not recorded which). This chain links TRBV3-1 (or the pseudogene TRBV3-2) with TRBJ1-4; 10 nucleotides line up with TRBD1. The CDR3 DNA reads TGTGCCAGCAGCCAAACGGGACAGGGGAATGAAAAACTGTTTTTT. It translates to CASSQTGQGNEKLFF.